The 28 T cell receptor beta chains listed next were all sequenced from one sample in a study of T cells of healthy individuals. Each CDR3 protein is one row after TCRdb ran MiXCR on the 5' RACE reads. The data show approximately 50,000 distinct CDR3 sequences, about 15% seen once. The receptors here all came from a human donor in good health.

The chain has TRBV10-3 and TRBJ1-3, with D perhaps TRBD1 (5 bases). V shed 3 bases and J shed 0 bases, with 21 bases lying between them. This CDR3 contains 19 residues. In germline, CDR1 is ENHRY, CDR2 SYGVKD. CDR3 sequence (DNA): TGTGCCATCAGTGAAGAGGTTATGGGGGGTCGGAGCTCTGGAAACACCATATATTTT. This gives the protein CAISEEVMGGRSSGNTIYF.

This clonotype was detected only a few times. The rearrangement joins TRBV7-9 to TRBJ2-7; possibly TRBD2 for D (5 bases). The V gene lost 5 bases and the J gene lost 9 bases, with 14 bases spanning the gap. Germline CDR1 SEHNR, CDR2 FQNEAQ (reference sequence). The CDR3 runs to 12 residues. As DNA, the CDR3 is TGTGCCAGCAGCAGAGAGGGAGCCTCGCAGTACTTC. The encoded protein is CASSREGASQYF.

V gene TRBV7-9 combines with J gene TRBJ2-5, with D perhaps matching TRBD1 (6 bases). This CDR3 is 16 amino acids long. V was cut by 5 bases and J by 2 bases, with 18 bases left in between. CDR1 and CDR2 (germline): SEHNR, FQNEAQ (reference sequence). In DNA, the CDR3 is TGTGCCAGCAGCCTTACAGGGTTCTCCCCACAAGAGACCCAGTACTTC. The encoded protein is CASSLTGFSPQETQYF.

There are many counts of this clonotype. CDR3 amino acids: CSVEFSGRAGADTQYF. In DNA, the CDR3 is TGCAGCGTTGAATTTAGCGGGAGGGCCGGGGCAGATACGCAGTATTTT. The rearrangement joins TRBV29-1 to TRBJ2-3; 11 nucleotides align to TRBD2. With V trimmed by 2 bases and J by 4 bases, 8 bases remained unmatched. The CDR3 is 16 amino acids. Germline-derived CDR1 and CDR2 are SQVTM and ANQGSEA.

The chain joins TRBV20-1 to TRBJ2-7; a possible D gene is TRBD1 (5 bases). CDR3 length: 12 amino acids. Germline CDR1 reads DFQATT; CDR2 reads SNEGSKA (reference sequence). Between the trimmed V and J ends, which lost 3 bases and 4 bases, there was a span of 10 bases. The CDR3 DNA follows: TGCAGTGCTAGTCACAGGAATTACGAGCAGTACTTC. Amino acid sequence: CSASHRNYEQYF.

This clonotype has more than one count but fewer than ten. The chain carries TRBV18 and TRBJ2-6; no clear D. The germline V gene has CDR1 KGHSH and CDR2 LQKENI. The CDR3 loop spans 14 amino acids. V gave up 6 bases and J gave up 4 bases, with 10 bases separating them. The CDR3 DNA reads as TGTGCCAGCTCCCCGGCCTCCGGGGCCAACGTCCTGACTTTC. Translating it yields CASSPASGANVLTF.

Ten or more counts support this clonotype. The rearrangement uses TRBV7-8 and TRBJ2-7; D gene ambiguous. This CDR3 is built from 12 residues. V lost 1 base, J lost 8 bases, and 9 bases lay in between. In germline, CDR1 is SGHVS, CDR2 FQNEAQ. In DNA, the CDR3 is TGTGCCAGCAGCTTAGTTATGGAGCAGCAGTACTTC. Its protein product is CASSLVMEQQYF.

In this sample, this clonotype turned up many times. This chain connects TRBV5-6 to TRBJ2-7; 15 bases fit TRBD2. CDR3 length equals 15 residues. Germline CDR1 is SGHDT and CDR2 is YYEEEE. Germline trimming cut 4 bases from V and 2 bases from J; bases unmatched to any gene: 1. This CDR3 is CASSRTSGGAYEQYF. CDR3 sequence (DNA): TGTGCCAGCAGCCGGACTAGCGGGGGGGCCTACGAGCAGTACTTC.

The chain uses TRBV3-1 and TRBJ2-1, with D maybe TRBD2 (6 bases). Trimming removed 5 bases from V and 5 bases from J, with 22 bases in between. This CDR3 has 17 residues. The V gene's germline CDR1 is LGHDT and CDR2 YNNKEL (reference sequence). Here the CDR3 DNA reads TGTGCCAGCAGCACCGGGACTGGAATCCCTCGGGACAATGAGCAGTTCTTC. Its protein product is CASSTGTGIPRDNEQFF.

This clonotype was counted between two and nine times. The V gene is TRBV6-2 or TRBV6-3, the J gene TRBJ2-7; 8 positions match TRBD2. Germline CDR1 and CDR2: MNHEY and SVGEGT. After removal of 7 bases from V and 2 bases from J, the junction contained 1 base not matched to a gene. This CDR3 is built from 12 residues. CDR3 nucleotide sequence: TGTGCCAGCATAGCGGGGCCCTACGAGCAGTACTTC. Translated: CASIAGPYEQYF.

This clonotype showed up many times. The chain combines TRBV5-6 with TRBJ2-7; D remains ambiguous. V shed 2 bases and J shed 6 bases, with 6 bases lying between them. The CDR3 loop spans 11 amino acids. CDR1 and CDR2 from the germline V gene are SGHDT and YYEEEE. CDR3 in amino acids: CASSLLGEQYF. The CDR3 DNA reads as TGTGCCAGCAGCTTACTTGGCGAGCAGTACTTC.

This clonotype was counted between two and nine times. The chain has TRBV12-3 or TRBV12-4 and TRBJ1-1; a possible D gene is TRBD1 (5 bases). The CDR3 runs to 11 residues. Trimming left V 1 base short and J 8 bases short, with 5 bases between. CDR3 region: CASSLGQEAFF. As DNA, the CDR3 is TGTGCCAGCAGTTTAGGACAGGAAGCTTTCTTT.

The rearrangement joins TRBV5-4 to TRBJ2-5; 8 bases are shared with TRBD2. The CDR3 runs to 14 residues. CDR1 is SGHNT and CDR2 is YYREEE in the germline V gene (reference sequence). The trim removed 4 bases at V and 5 bases at J, leaving 7 bases unmatched. The CDR3 nucleotides are TGTGCCAGCAGCATGGGACTAGAAGGGGAGACCCAGTACTTC. This translates into CASSMGLEGETQYF.

In its sample, this clonotype ranks as medium-sized. The rearrangement uses TRBV28 and TRBJ1-6; possibly TRBD1 for D (5 bases). The CDR3 covers 15 residues. V was clipped by 5 bases and J by 4 bases, with 12 bases between them. Germline assignment: CDR1 MDHEN and CDR2 SYDVKM. CDR3 in amino acids: CASSPDSYYNSPLHF. DNA for the CDR3: TGTGCCAGCAGTCCTGACAGCTATTATAATTCACCCCTCCACTTT.

This clonotype was observed at least ten times. The rearrangement joins TRBV4-1 to TRBJ1-2; no definite D call. Trimming shortened V by 0 bases and J by 8 bases, and 16 bases separated the two germline ends. The CDR3 runs to 15 residues. The germline V gene encodes CDR1 MGHRA and CDR2 YSYEKL. CDR3 nucleotides: TGCGCCAGCAGCCAAGATGGGAATCCGGGTCGAGGCTACACCTTC. Protein product: CASSQDGNPGRGYTF.

This clonotype was observed at least ten times. The rearrangement uses TRBV7-2 and TRBJ1-2; tentatively, D is TRBD1 (6 bases). Germline V gene data show CDR1 as SGHTA and CDR2 as FQGNSA. The CDR3 covers 16 residues. V lost 1 base to trimming and J lost 5 bases, with 17 bases between them. CDR3 region: CASSLGGGGTRYGYTF. The CDR3 DNA follows: TGTGCCAGCAGCTTAGGGGGTGGGGGCACTCGGTATGGCTACACCTTC.

This clonotype came up many times. For the CDR3, the DNA is TGTGCCAGCAGTGAAGGCGACAATCAGCCCCAGCATTTT. Residues: CASSEGDNQPQHF. This chain joins TRBV25-1 and TRBJ1-5, with unresolved D. CDR1 and CDR2 from the germline V gene are MGHDK and SYGVNS. The length of the CDR3 is 13 residues. Trimming took off 2 bases at V and 3 bases at J, with 5 bases between the two ends.

This clonotype came up many times. The rearrangement uses TRBV3-1 and TRBJ2-1; TRBD2 aligns across 7 bases. CDR3 length equals 15 residues. Trimming removed 1 base from V and 7 bases from J; junction bases left unmatched: 7. CDR1 is LGHDT and CDR2 is YNNKEL in the germline V gene (reference sequence). The CDR3, as DNA: TGTGCCAGCAGCCAAGCCCGTGGGGGAGGGAATGAGCAGTTCTTC. Amino acids: CASSQARGGGNEQFF.

The chain carries TRBV12-3 or TRBV12-4 and TRBJ2-7, with D tentatively TRBD2 (5 bases). Trimming pared 3 bases from V and 9 bases from J, leaving 9 bases between. The CDR3 totals 11 residues. As DNA, the CDR3 is TGTGCCAGCAGTTTGGGAGCAACGCAGTACTTC. Protein sequence: CASSLGATQYF.

The chain combines TRBV2 with TRBJ1-1, with D unresolved. The germline gives CDR1 SNHLY, CDR2 FYNNEI. Trimming took 6 bases from V and 4 from J, leaving 21 bases between them. This CDR3 is built from 16 residues. The CDR3 sequence: CASSDPELSGSTEAFF. As DNA, the CDR3 is TGTGCCAGCAGCGACCCCGAATTAAGCGGGAGCACTGAAGCTTTCTTT.

The chain has TRBV5-1 and TRBJ2-7, with 8 bases lining up with TRBD1. The CDR3 is 15 amino acids. V gave up 4 bases and J gave up 4 bases; unmatched junction bases: 10. CDR1 is SGHRS and CDR2 is YFSETQ in the germline V gene. CDR3 nucleotide sequence: TGCGCCAGCAGCCCGACAGGGGAAGGCACGTACGAGCAGTACTTC. It yields the protein CASSPTGEGTYEQYF.

This clonotype was seen ten or more times. The V gene is TRBV12-3 or TRBV12-4, the J gene TRBJ2-3, with 7 bases aligning to TRBD2. The CDR3 has 14 amino acids. J was trimmed by 3 bases and V by 5 bases; bases with no gene match: 5. The CDR3 DNA sequence: TGTGCCAGCAGTGAGGCGCGGGAGACAGATACGCAGTATTTT. Protein: CASSEARETDTQYF.

The chain recombines TRBV10-3 with TRBJ1-5; D might be TRBD1 (6 bases). The ends were cut back, 3 bases at V and 5 bases at J, with 11 bases in the middle. This CDR3 region has 14 residues. Germline CDR1 and CDR2: ENHRY and SYGVKD. CDR3 sequence (DNA): TGTGCCATCAGTGAAGAGGGGGGGGATCAGCCCCAGCATTTT. This gives the protein CAISEEGGDQPQHF.

This clonotype was picked up many times. This sequence joins TRBV24-1 and TRBJ2-2, with D unclear. The CDR3 covers 15 residues. Trimming removed 0 bases from V and 3 bases from J, with 7 bases in between. The germline gives CDR1 KGHDR, CDR2 SFDVKD. The CDR3 sequence: CATSDLQLDTGELFF. In DNA, the CDR3 is TGTGCCACCAGTGATTTGCAGCTGGACACCGGGGAGCTGTTTTTT.

This clonotype was counted at least ten times. The chain links TRBV29-1 to TRBJ2-1, with 8 bases aligning to TRBD2. V was clipped by 6 bases and J by 8 bases; unmatched bases: 12. The CDR3 spans 14 residues. Per germline, CDR1 SQVTM and CDR2 ANQGSEA. CDR3 sequence (DNA): TGCAGCGTCTCTCTAGCGGGTATAGGCGATGAGCAGTTCTTC. Its protein product is CSVSLAGIGDEQFF.

This clonotype was seen ten or more times. The V gene is TRBV7-2, the J gene TRBJ2-3, with TRBD2 as a possible D gene (5 bases). The CDR3 has 15 amino acids. The V and J ends lost 5 bases and 4 bases respectively, with 16 bases between them. Germline V gene data show CDR1 as SGHTA and CDR2 as FQGNSA. CDR3 DNA sequence: TGTGCCAGCAGCGATCTAGCTATTAGGGCAGATACGCAGTATTTT. It yields the protein CASSDLAIRADTQYF. Full variable domain (remainder filled in from reference TRBV7-2 and TRBJ2-3): GAGVSQSPSNKVTEKGKDVELRCDPISGHTALYWYRQSLGQGLEFLIYFQGNSAPDKSGLPSDRFSAERTGGSVSTLTIQRTQQEDSAVYLCASSDLAIRADTQYFGPGTRLTVL.

This clonotype was observed a handful of times. The rearrangement joins TRBV14 to TRBJ1-2; the match to TRBD1 covers 9 bases. Germline-derived CDR1 and CDR2 are SGHDN and FVKESK. Trimming at V came to 4 bases and at J to 8 bases, leaving 8 bases not matched to a gene. CDR3 length: 14 amino acids. The CDR3 region is CASSRAWDRAGYTF. The CDR3 DNA reads TGTGCCAGCAGCCGAGCCTGGGACAGGGCGGGCTACACCTTC.

The genes are TRBV6-6 and TRBJ2-3; D possibly uses TRBD1 or TRBD2 (6 bases each). In germline, CDR1 is MNHNY, CDR2 SVGAGI (reference sequence). Trimming removed 2 bases at V and 0 bases at J, with 18 bases between. The CDR3 is 18 residues long. CDR3 sequence (DNA): TGTGCCAGCAGTTACCCGTCGAGGGGGGCCTCTAGCACAGATACGCAGTATTTT. It specifies CASSYPSRGASSTDTQYF.